Detailed here is one T cell receptor beta chain. This clonotype was recorded many times. The clone's antigen remains unknown. No per-base quality is available; no much larger clone lies one base away. Library construction relied on RT-PCR. TCRdb lists the instrument as Illumina HiSeq 2500. Using fastp trimming at Q25 and MiXCR clonotype assembly, TCRdb reanalyzed the public sequencing data and kept in-frame beta chains. Rows are combined by CDR3 protein, so each entry shows the most common genes and DNA. A total of about 570,000 distinct CDR3 sequences appear in this sample, 11% of them only once. Of the sample, 11% falls within the top ten clones. The germline V gene yields MNHEY for CDR1 and SVGEGT for CDR2. Deletion took 0 bases off V and 6 bases off J, with a span of 8 bases between the germline ends. There are 14 amino acids in the CDR3, from cysteine to phenylalanine inclusive. Just the 42-base CDR3 DNA is kept, in frame starting at base 1.

This sample was included in a study of response to subunit inactivated influenza vaccine (dated by TCRdb to the late 2010s). For the study in its entirety: Deep quantitative T cell receptor repertoire profiling was used in the study to track responses to a trivalent subunit inactivated influenza vaccine.

The paper as a whole reports these results and caveats: It was suggested by the authors that each seasonal influenza vaccination may recruit only a limited number of new T cells.

These sequences were also reported in another study, on T cells expressing NK-cell markers. As the second publication notes: TCR beta cDNA libraries were prepared using 5'RACE template switching, which introduced a universal primer site and unique molecular identifiers. TCR beta-chain repertoires were profiled in sorted CD3+CD56+NKG2C+, CD3+CD56+NKG2C- and CD3+CD56-NKG2C+ T-cell subsets from several donors. Among the eight sequenced donors, only one was HCMV-seronegative, while the other seven were HCMV-seropositive. To restrict sorting to alphabetaTCR-expressing T cells, an anti-gammadeltaTCR antibody was added in several experiments. In roughly six donors, the dominant CD3+CD56+NKG2C+ clonotypes were among the top 10 CD8+ clonotypes and accounted for about 1.0-7.5% of CD8+ T cells. Those dominant clonotypes were again the most abundant among CD3+CD56-NKG2C+ cells in several donors, at roughly 25-60.1%. Whether the expanded NKG2C-expressing T cell clones were specific for HCMV antigens remained unclear. Randomly selected healthy volunteers, three men and five women, were used as the eight sequenced donors. A commercial ELISA kit detecting HCMV-specific IgG in serum was used to determine HCMV serostatus. Peripheral blood mononuclear cells were isolated from blood by Ficoll density gradient centrifugation. For six donors, unsorted PBMC were also used to sequence bulk peripheral blood T-cell repertoires. Synthesis of cDNA was primed from the TCR beta constant segment and was followed by two consecutive PCR amplification steps. Libraries were sequenced as 2 x 150 bp reads on Illumina HiSeq 2000/2500, MiSeq or NextSeq. MIGEC handled demultiplexing of the reads and grouping by UMI, while MiTCR was used to assemble and quantify clonotypes. To exclude erroneous sequences, any TCR cDNA sequence not supported by at least two reads was discarded. The tcR package was used for downstream repertoire analysis, and clonotypes were matched across fractions by CDR3 nucleotide sequence plus V segment. VDJmatch was used to annotate antigen specificity against VDJdb, with one amino acid substitution allowed in CDR3.

The source material was PBMCs from blood, sampled on the day of vaccination. This chain is built from TRBV6-2 or TRBV6-3 and TRBJ2-2, and perhaps TRBD1 as D gene, on 5 matching bases. The clonotype comes from a man in his fifties or sixties who received an inactivated influenza vaccine. Donor details come from another sample of the same person, matched by shared clones. The CDR3 has the sequence CASSYSTDAGELFF. Read as DNA, the sequence is TGTGCCAGCAGTTACTCGACAGACGCCGGGGAGCTGTTTTTT.